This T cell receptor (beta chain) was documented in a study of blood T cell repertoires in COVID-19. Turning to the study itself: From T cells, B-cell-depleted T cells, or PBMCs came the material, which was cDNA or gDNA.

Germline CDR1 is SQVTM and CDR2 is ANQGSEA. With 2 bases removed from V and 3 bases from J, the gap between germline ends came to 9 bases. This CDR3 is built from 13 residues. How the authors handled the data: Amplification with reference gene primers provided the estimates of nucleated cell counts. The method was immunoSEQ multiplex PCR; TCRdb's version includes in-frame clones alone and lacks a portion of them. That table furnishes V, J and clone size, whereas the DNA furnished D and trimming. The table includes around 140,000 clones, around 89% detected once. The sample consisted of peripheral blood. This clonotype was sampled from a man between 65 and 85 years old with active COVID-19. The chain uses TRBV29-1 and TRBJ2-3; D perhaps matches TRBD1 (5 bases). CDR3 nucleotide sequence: TGCAGCGTTGAACCCGCAGGGACAGATACGCAGTATTTT. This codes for CSVEPAGTDTQYF.